The count of the clone carrying this T cell receptor (beta chain) is one. Study processing details: From reference gene primer amplification, estimates of nucleated cell counts were derived. This table comes from immunoSEQ multiplex PCR, and its TCRdb copy is limited to in-frame clones, with some not included. The V and J calls and the clone size are those of that table, but D and trimming were determined from the DNA. Of some 130,000 clones in the sample, less than 90% were seen once. This CDR3 region has 15 residues. The V segment lost 2 bases and the J segment 3 bases; nucleotides outside the gene matches: 7. Germline V gives CDR1 GTSNPN, CDR2 SVGIG (reference sequence). The data belong to a study of blood T cell repertoires in COVID-19.

Sequenced input: PBMCs or T cells enriched from blood (not recorded which). The gene calls are TRBV30 and TRBJ2-7; 10 bases fit TRBD2. The receptor was isolated from a man aged 35 to 55 with acute COVID-19. The CDR3 region has the DNA TGTGCCTGGAGTCCGGAACTAGCGGGGTACTACGAGCAGTACTTC. Translation: CAWSPELAGYYEQYF.